This T cell receptor (beta chain) was obtained from a study of T cell responses to AZD1222 COVID-19 vaccine. General observations from the study: Across the whole spike, CD4 TCRs peaked at regions 160-218 and 743-854. Just a handful of AZD1222 recipients tested seropositive at baseline. Females made up more of the donors, who were largely white British, and clonal diversity may have come out too low. It was only after the peak T cell response that any repertoires were sampled.

This table comes from immunoSEQ multiplex PCR, and its TCRdb copy is limited to in-frame clones, with some not included. The sample comprises approximately 120,000 clones, around nine tenths of which are singletons, and approximately 30% rests with the top ten. With V trimmed by 5 bases and J by 4 bases, 6 bases remained unmatched. The CDR3 spans 15 residues. Germline CDR1 SGHVS, CDR2 FNYEAQ. This clone has only a few counts. What it recognizes is unknown. The sequence was obtained from an adult in good health. This specimen consisted of peripheral blood, obtained on day 0 of AZD1222 vaccination. This rearrangement joins TRBV7-6 to TRBJ1-5; 9 nucleotides line up with TRBD1. The CDR3 DNA follows: TGTGCCAGCAGCATGGGACAGGGAATTAATCAGCCCCAGCATTTT. It translates to CASSMGQGINQPQHF.